These T cell receptor beta chains were read from a single sample in a study of a mutant IDH1 vaccine in newly diagnosed glioma. Their antigens remain unidentified. Method: immunoSEQ multiplex PCR; TCRdb's copy keeps in-frame clones and lacks some. Of over 55,000 clones listed, about 81% are singletons. Specimen: PBMCs, collected from a glioma patient whose treatment included an IDH1 peptide vaccine. These receptors all come from a woman aged 40 to 49 with glioma. Some clones in this sample may be carry-over from other donors' samples. CDR3s include the opening cysteine and the closing phenylalanine or tryptophan. A D gene is named only where the DNA matches it firmly.

V gene	D gene	J gene	CDR3 protein	CDR3 DNA
TRBV10-3	TRBD2	TRBJ2-3	CATQAGGRTDTQYF	TGTGCCACCCAAGCGGGGGGGCGCACAGATACGCAGTATTTT
TRBV19	TRBD1	TRBJ1-5	CASSPPKFWTGRNQPQHF	TGTGCCAGTAGTCCACCCAAGTTCTGGACAGGGAGGAATCAGCCCCAGCATTTT
TRBV5-8	.	TRBJ2-7	CASSLPGPGSYEQYF	TGTGCCAGCAGCTTGCCGGGACCAGGGTCCTACGAGCAGTACTTC
TRBV9	.	TRBJ1-1	CASSRAARSQSEAFF	TGTGCCAGCAGCCGGGCGGCCAGGAGTCAATCTGAAGCTTTCTTT
TRBV6-1	TRBD1	TRBJ2-5	CANRQGAGGSETQYF	TGTGCCAATAGACAGGGGGCAGGGGGTTCAGAGACCCAGTACTTC
TRBV5-4	TRBD2	TRBJ2-2	CASSLGLAGGPTGELFF	TGTGCCAGCAGCTTGGGACTAGCGGGGGGGCCTACCGGGGAGCTGTTTTTT
TRBV9	.	TRBJ2-5	CASSVVGDLGETQYF	TGTGCCAGCAGCGTAGTCGGGGACCTCGGAGAGACCCAGTACTTC
TRBV7-2	.	TRBJ1-2	CASSLVQPGWGYTF	TGTGCCAGCAGCTTAGTCCAGCCGGGATGGGGCTACACCTTC
TRBV5-1	.	TRBJ2-7	CASSRGWDEQYF	TGCGCCAGCAGCCGTGGATGGGACGAGCAGTACTTC
TRBV7-2	.	TRBJ1-5	CASSPGAGNSNQPQHF	TGTGCCAGCAGCCCAGGGGCAGGAAATAGCAATCAGCCCCAGCATTTT
TRBV19	.	TRBJ1-1	CASSTTGPDTEAFF	TGTGCCAGTAGCACTACGGGGCCGGACACTGAAGCTTTCTTT